What follows are 31 T cell receptor beta chains derived from one specimen sequenced in a study of shared clonotypes between healthy human individuals. This table comes from immunoSEQ multiplex PCR, and its TCRdb copy is limited to in-frame clones, with some not included. This sample carries approximately 2,300,000 clones, 85% to 95% of them seen once, and the ten largest clones take around 0.38%. What was sequenced was naive CD4+ T cells from PBMCs. Subset specified: CD45RA+ positively selected. These receptors all stem from a man aged 18 to 30 in good health. Some clones in this sample may be carry-over from other donors' samples.

The table lists this clone with a count of one. The genes are TRBV28 and TRBJ1-5, with D maybe TRBD1 (5 bases). This CDR3 is built from 14 residues. Per the germline V gene, CDR1 is MDHEN and CDR2 is SYDVKM. V lost 7 bases and J 6 bases, leaving 16 bases between the germline ends. Here the CDR3 DNA reads TGTGCCAGCATTGGATCCGGGGGTGCTCAGCCCCAGCATTTT. It is translated as CASIGSGGAQPQHF.

The rearrangement uses TRBV7-2 and TRBJ2-7, with D possibly called TRBD1 or TRBD2 (5 bases each). The CDR3 covers 12 residues. Trimming removed 2 bases from V and 5 bases from J, with 7 bases in between. Germline assignment: CDR1 SGHTA and CDR2 FQGNSA. The CDR3 loop is CASSLRGNEQYF. CDR3 nucleotides: TGTGCCAGCAGCTTACGGGGCAACGAGCAGTACTTC. Drawing the rest from reference TRBV7-2 and TRBJ2-7, the complete variable domain is GAGVSQSPSNKVTEKGKDVELRCDPISGHTALYWYRQSLGQGLEFLIYFQGNSAPDKSGLPSDRFSAERTGGSVSTLTIQRTQQEDSAVYLCASSLRGNEQYFGPGTRLTVT.

This clone was found once. Germline and junction disagree at one end, which may indicate a read error. The V gene is TRBV7-7, the J gene TRBJ2-5, with 7 bases fitting TRBD2. The CDR3 consists of 13 residues. The germline V gene encodes CDR1 SSHAT and CDR2 FNYEAQ (reference sequence). This chain's CDR3 is CAGSTGRMETQYF. DNA of the CDR3: TGTGCCGGCAGTACCGGGAGGATGGAGACCCAGTACTTC.

Comment on this clone: Different DNA sequences within this sample yield the same CDR3. This rearrangement joins TRBV28 to TRBJ2-3; D possibly corresponds to TRBD2 (7 bases). The CDR3 loop spans 14 amino acids. Germline V CDR1 and CDR2: MDHEN, SYDVKM. Deletions cut 2 bases from V and 4 bases from J, with 10 bases between. The CDR3 DNA sequence: TGTGCCAGCAGTTTAGGGGGGGGCCCAGATACGCAGTATTTT. The encoded protein is CASSLGGGPDTQYF. Supplemented by reference TRBV28 and TRBJ2-3, the full variable domain reads DVKVTQSSRYLVKRTGEKVFLECVQDMDHENMFWYRQDPGLGLRLIYFSYDVKMKEKGDIPEGYSVSREKKERFSLILESASTNQTSMYLCASSLGGGPDTQYFGPGTRLTVL.

This chain uses TRBV9 with TRBJ2-1, with 12 bases matching TRBD2. The CDR3 runs 16 residues. The trim removed 0 bases at V and 9 bases at J, leaving 7 bases unmatched. Per germline, CDR1 SGDLS and CDR2 YYNGEE. Here the CDR3 reads CASSVGLAGAPGEQFF. DNA for the CDR3: TGTGCCAGCAGCGTAGGACTAGCGGGGGCCCCCGGTGAGCAGTTCTTC.

The rearrangement uses TRBV7-8 and TRBJ2-7, with a weak D call TRBD1 (5 bases). V lost 0 bases and J lost 2, with 5 bases in between. The CDR3 is 13 amino acids. CDR1 and CDR2 (germline): SGHVS, FQNEAQ. In DNA form, the CDR3 reads TGTGCCAGCAGCTTAGCGACAGCCTACGAGCAGTACTTC. Its protein product is CASSLATAYEQYF.

As for this clone: One end of the junction varies from germline; a read error may be responsible. This rearrangement joins TRBV9 to TRBJ1-1; 9 bases map to TRBD1. CDR3 length: 16 amino acids. Germline V lookup: CDR1 SGDLS, CDR2 YYNGEE. CDR3 protein: CASSPPGTGPNAEAFF. CDR3 in DNA: TGTGCCAGCAGCCCACCCGGGACAGGGCCGAACGCTGAAGCTTTCTTT.

This rearrangement joins TRBV11-2 to TRBJ2-1; 8 positions agree with TRBD1. Trimming cost V 4 bases and J 5 bases; bases outside gene matches: 7. The V gene's germline CDR1 is SGHAT and CDR2 FQNNGV. The CDR3 covers 15 residues. As DNA, the CDR3 is TGTGCCAGCAGCTCCACGGACAGGGCCCACAATGAGCAGTTCTTC. Translating gives CASSSTDRAHNEQFF. The complete variable domain, with remaining parts taken from reference TRBV11-2 and TRBJ2-1, reads EAGVAQSPRYKIIEKRQSVAFWCNPISGHATLYWYQQILGQGPKLLIQFQNNGVVDDSQLPKDRFSAERLKGVDSTLKIQPAKLEDSAVYLCASSSTDRAHNEQFFGPGTRLTVL.

V and J are TRBV19 and TRBJ2-2; either TRBD1 or TRBD2 may supply D (5 bases each). CDR3 length: 16 residues. Looked up from germline, CDR1 is LNHDA and CDR2 is SQIVND (reference sequence). Trimming took 3 bases from V and 0 from J, leaving 11 bases between them. CDR3 coding DNA: TGTGCCAGTAGTATTAAGCAGGGAGCGAACACCGGGGAGCTGTTTTTT. Its protein product is CASSIKQGANTGELFF. The full variable domain, rest sourced from reference TRBV19 and TRBJ2-2, is DGGITQSPKYLFRKEGQNVTLSCEQNLNHDAMYWYRQDPGQGLRLIYYSQIVNDFQKGDIAEGYSVSREKKESFPLTVTSAQKNPTAFYLCASSIKQGANTGELFFGEGSRLTVL.

This clone was counted a few times. This chain connects TRBV11-2 to TRBJ1-1, with a weak D call TRBD1 (5 bases). Per germline, CDR1 SGHAT and CDR2 FQNNGV. The CDR3 spans 14 residues. Trimming left V 8 bases short and J 4 bases short, with 17 bases between. CDR3: CASYRFNGGTEAFF. CDR3 DNA: TGTGCCAGCTATCGCTTTAATGGGGGCACTGAAGCTTTCTTT.

The chain recombines TRBV28 with TRBJ2-1; unclear D gene. The V gene lost 3 bases and the J gene lost 9 bases, with 6 bases spanning the gap. This CDR3 has 11 residues. The germline CDR1 and CDR2 sequences are MDHEN and SYDVKM. The CDR3 region is CASSFSLEQFF. The CDR3 DNA sequence: TGTGCCAGCAGTTTTTCGCTTGAGCAGTTCTTC.

A remark on this clone: In the same sample, other DNA sequences code for this CDR3. The chain is built from TRBV25-1 and TRBJ2-1; D is undetermined. Germline CDR1 is MGHDK and CDR2 is SYGVNS. V lost 8 bases and J 3 bases, leaving 5 bases between the germline ends. The CDR3 has 11 residues. The CDR3 DNA reads as TGTGCCAGCTCGCACTACAATGAGCAGTTCTTC. Its translation: CASSHYNEQFF.

This chain connects TRBV25-1 to TRBJ2-1; a weak D match, TRBD2 (6 bases). The V end lost 1 base, the J end lost 2 bases, and 12 bases lay between the germline ends. Germline CDR1 and CDR2: MGHDK and SYGVNS. The CDR3 spans 16 residues. The CDR3 DNA is TGTGCCAGCAGTGAATTTGTGTCTAGCGCCTACAATGAGCAGTTCTTC. Protein product: CASSEFVSSAYNEQFF.

The rearrangement uses TRBV15 and TRBJ1-2; the D gene is possibly TRBD1 (5 bases). The CDR3 runs to 14 residues. Trimming removed 1 base at V and 7 bases at J, with 13 bases between. Germline-derived CDR1 and CDR2 are LNHNV and YYDKDF (reference sequence). The CDR3 is CATSRVRVGSGYTF. CDR3 coding DNA: TGTGCCACCAGCAGAGTCAGGGTAGGCTCTGGCTACACCTTC. Full variable domain (remainder filled in from reference TRBV15 and TRBJ1-2): DAMVIQNPRYQVTQFGKPVTLSCSQTLNHNVMYWYQQKSSQAPKLLFHYYDKDFNNEADTPDNFQSRRPNTSFCFLDIRSPGLGDTAMYLCATSRVRVGSGYTFGSGTRLTVV.

This clone was observed a single time. The V and J genes are TRBV6-6 and TRBJ1-1; a possible D gene is TRBD1 (6 bases). The CDR3 extends over 15 amino acids. V was pared by 2 bases and J by 5 bases, with 15 bases between. Germline CDR1 MNHNY, CDR2 SVGAGI (reference sequence). This CDR3 is CASSYLPGAMTEAFF. The CDR3 DNA follows: TGTGCCAGCAGTTACCTCCCGGGGGCGATGACTGAAGCTTTCTTT.

This chain links TRBV18 with TRBJ2-2; the D is unclear. CDR1 is KGHSH and CDR2 is LQKENI in the germline V gene. The V end was cut by 5 bases, the J end by 1 base, with 8 bases between. There are 14 residues in the CDR3. The CDR3 reads CASSNGMNTGELFF. CDR3 DNA sequence: TGTGCCAGCTCAAATGGGATGAACACCGGGGAGCTGTTTTTT.

As for this clone: This sample includes further DNA sequences coding for the same CDR3. The rearrangement uses TRBV28 and TRBJ1-6; D is unresolved. The CDR3 is 11 residues long. Trimming removed 5 bases from V and 10 bases from J, with 6 bases in between. CDR1 is MDHEN and CDR2 is SYDVKM in the germline V gene. Written as DNA, the CDR3 is TGTGCCAGCAGTCTTCGGTCACCCCTCCACTTT. It translates to CASSLRSPLHF.

Notes on this clone: Other DNA variants within this sample encode the same CDR3. The gene calls are TRBV30 and TRBJ1-5; the D is unclear. In germline, CDR1 is GTSNPN, CDR2 SVGIG (reference sequence). The CDR3 covers 13 residues. Trimming left V 1 base short and J 6 bases short, with 10 bases between. Here the CDR3 reads CAWSAPGGQPQHF. CDR3 in DNA: TGTGCCTGGAGTGCCCCCGGAGGTCAGCCCCAGCATTTT.

This clone appeared a single time. Additional DNA sequences in this sample encode the identical CDR3. The J gene is TRBJ2-1, the V gene TRBV7-7; weak D call: TRBD1 (6 bases). From germline, CDR1 is SSHAT and CDR2 FNYEAQ (reference sequence). The CDR3 length is 13 residues. V lost 3 bases, J lost 4 bases, and 7 bases lay in between. CDR3 DNA: TGTGCCAGCAGCTTGGACAGTTACAATGAGCAGTTCTTC. Amino acid sequence: CASSLDSYNEQFF.

V usage is TRBV10-3 and J usage is TRBJ2-4; 10 bases are a match to TRBD1. CDR3 size: 16 residues. CDR1 and CDR2 (germline): ENHRY, SYGVKD. The V segment lost 2 bases and the J segment 9 bases; nucleotides outside the gene matches: 10. The CDR3, as DNA: TGTGCCATCAGTGAGAGAGGTCGGGACAGGGGACCCATTCAGTACTTC. Its protein product is CAISERGRDRGPIQYF.

This clone was recorded only once. The gene calls are TRBV4-3 and TRBJ1-2; TRBD1 matches at 8 bases. The CDR3 runs 17 residues. Germline-derived CDR1 and CDR2 are LGHNA and YSLEER. V trimming: 3 bases; J trimming: 2 bases; junction bases outside the gene matches: 11. CDR3 in amino acids: CASSHTLQGGGNYGYTF. For the CDR3, the DNA is TGCGCCAGCAGCCACACTCTACAGGGGGGAGGAAACTATGGCTACACCTTC.

As regards this clone: The sample contains more than one DNA sequence encoding this CDR3. This chain joins TRBV20-1 and TRBJ2-5; D ambiguous. Trimming shortened V by 2 bases and J by 5 bases, and 3 bases separated the two germline ends. The germline CDR1 and CDR2 sequences are DFQATT and SNEGSKA (reference sequence). The CDR3 extends over 10 amino acids. The CDR3 region is CSARKETQYF. CDR3 coding DNA: TGCAGTGCTAGAAAGGAGACCCAGTACTTC.

In DNA, the CDR3 is TGCGCCAGCAGCGCTCAACCAGGGTTGGGCCGGGGGACTGAAGCTTTCTTT. This encodes CASSAQPGLGRGTEAFF. The V call is TRBV5-1, the J call TRBJ1-1; TRBD1 might be the D (5 bases). CDR1 and CDR2 from the germline V gene are SGHRS and YFSETQ. V lost 4 bases, J lost 5 bases, and 24 bases lay in between. This CDR3 has 17 residues.

The chain is built from TRBV7-9 and TRBJ2-7; D unresolved. The CDR3 extends over 15 amino acids. Germline values: CDR1 SEHNR, CDR2 FQNEAQ (reference sequence). V was shortened by 0 bases and J by 6 bases, with 15 bases between the two germline ends. This chain's CDR3 is CASSLARQESPEQYF. In nucleotides, the CDR3 is TGTGCCAGCAGCTTAGCGCGGCAGGAATCGCCCGAGCAGTACTTC. Drawing the rest from reference TRBV7-9 and TRBJ2-7, the complete variable domain is DTGVSQNPRHKITKRGQNVTFRCDPISEHNRLYWYRQTLGQGPEFLTYFQNEAQLEKSRLLSDRFSAERPKGSFSTLEIQRTEQGDSAMYLCASSLARQESPEQYFGPGTRLTVT.

The chain couples TRBV11-2 to TRBJ2-7; no definite D call. The V end was cut by 4 bases, the J end by 2 bases, with 12 bases between. The CDR3 totals 14 residues. The germline CDR1 and CDR2 sequences are SGHAT and FQNNGV. CDR3 sequence (DNA): TGTGCCAGCAGCTCGAAAGCTGCTACCTACGAGCAGTACTTC. The encoded protein is CASSSKAATYEQYF.

V usage is TRBV11-1 and J usage is TRBJ1-4; D is unclear. Trimming cost V 5 bases and J 9 bases, with 7 bases left between them. The CDR3 runs to 11 residues. CDR1 is SGHAT, CDR2 FQDESV, per germline (reference sequence). The CDR3: CASSTYQKLFF. Here the CDR3 DNA reads TGTGCCAGCAGCACGTACCAAAAACTGTTTTTT.

The CDR3 is CASSVTVNTEAFF. In DNA form, the CDR3 reads TGTGCCAGCAGCGTGACAGTGAACACTGAAGCTTTCTTT. The chain links TRBV11-2 to TRBJ1-1; D is possibly TRBD1 (5 bases). Germline V gene data show CDR1 as SGHAT and CDR2 as FQNNGV. The V and J ends lost 5 bases and 0 bases respectively, with 7 bases between them. The CDR3 consists of 13 residues.

The chain carries TRBV5-1 and TRBJ2-1; D remains unclear. The CDR3 is made up of 14 amino acids. Germline V lookup: CDR1 SGHRS, CDR2 YFSETQ. V lost 1 base and J lost 3, with 8 bases in between. The CDR3 DNA reads as TGCGCCAGCAGCTTGTCTGGCTTCTACAATGAGCAGTTCTTC. It yields the protein CASSLSGFYNEQFF.

The V and J genes are TRBV30 and TRBJ2-3; 13 bases are a match to TRBD2. CDR1 is GTSNPN, CDR2 SVGIG, per germline (reference sequence). The CDR3 is 17 residues long. The ends lost 0 bases at V and 4 bases at J; junction bases unmatched: 7. The CDR3 here is CAWSVLAGGEGPDTQYF. The CDR3 bases are TGTGCCTGGAGTGTACTAGCGGGAGGGGAGGGCCCAGATACGCAGTATTTT. Complete variable domain (other parts from reference TRBV30 and TRBJ2-3): SQTIHQWPATLVQPVGSPLSLECTVEGTSNPNLYWYRQAAGRGLQLLFYSVGIGQISSEVPQNLSASRPQDRQFILSSKKLLLSDSGFYLCAWSVLAGGEGPDTQYFGPGTRLTVL.

Details on this clone: The same CDR3 also results from other DNA sequences found in this sample. This chain links TRBV5-6 with TRBJ2-7; D unclear. Trimming pared 3 bases from V and 0 bases from J, leaving 13 bases between. The CDR3 is 15 residues long. Germline lookup yields CDR1 SGHDT and CDR2 YYEEEE. CDR3 nucleotide sequence: TGTGCCAGCAGCTCTCTTCCGGGTAGCTCCTACGAGCAGTACTTC. Protein: CASSSLPGSSYEQYF.

In the case of this clone: This sample includes further DNA sequences coding for the same CDR3. The gene calls are TRBV11-2 and TRBJ2-7, with unresolved D. The CDR3 spans 11 residues. The V gene's germline CDR1 is SGHAT and CDR2 FQNNGV. V was cut by 5 bases and J by 6 bases, with 8 bases left in between. Here the CDR3 reads CASSPLGEQYF. The CDR3 region has the DNA TGTGCCAGCAGCCCTCTTGGCGAGCAGTACTTC.